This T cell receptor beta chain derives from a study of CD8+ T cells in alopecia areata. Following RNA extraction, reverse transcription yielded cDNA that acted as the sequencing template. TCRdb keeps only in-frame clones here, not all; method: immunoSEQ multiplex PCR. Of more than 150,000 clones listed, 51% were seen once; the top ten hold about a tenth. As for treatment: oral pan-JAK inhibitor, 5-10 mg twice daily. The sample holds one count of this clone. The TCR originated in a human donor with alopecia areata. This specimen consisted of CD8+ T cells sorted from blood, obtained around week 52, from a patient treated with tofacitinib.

CDR3: CASGGGTGELFF. In nucleotides, the CDR3 is TGTGCCAGCGGAGGAGGCACCGGGGAGCTGTTTTTT. The chain couples TRBV25-1 to TRBJ2-2; possible D gene TRBD2, 5 bases. CDR1 MGHDK and CDR2 SYGVNS come from the germline V gene. The CDR3 is made up of 12 amino acids. V was clipped by 8 bases and J by 4 bases, with 8 bases between them.